Described below is a single T cell receptor (beta chain) sequence and its context. The specificity of this receptor is unknown. Qualities for individual bases were not recorded, and no much larger clone is one base off. This sample is drawn from a study of control samples from healthy donors and cancer patients (dated by TCRdb to 2018 to 2020). Trimming removed 3 bases from V and 8 bases from J; the gene matches leave 12 bases unexplained. In the germline V gene (reference sequence), CDR1 corresponds to SEHNR and CDR2 to FQNEAQ. There are 15 amino acids in the CDR3, from cysteine to phenylalanine inclusive. The retained sequence is limited to the CDR3, 45 bases, with the frame set at the first base. Library preparation used the immunoSEQ multiplex PCR assay. The table was pulled from immuneACCESS by TCRdb, which kept in-frame rearrangements only. Such tables lose some clones; where checked, under half of the loss comes from unresolved V genes, and the rest has no known cause. In all, the sample holds over 100,000 clones, and approximately 90% of those were seen once. In total, the top ten clones hold approximately 2% of the sample.

Sequencing was done on a sample of blood. This sequence uses TRBV7-9 and TRBJ1-2; 7 bases in between match TRBD1. This receptor was identified in a woman between 50 and 59 years old in good health. CDR3 loop: CASSFDLSQGNGYTF. In nucleotide form, the sequence is TGTGCCAGCAGCTTTGACCTTTCACAGGGGAACGGCTACACCTTC. Beyond the CDR3, the reference TRBV7-9 and TRBJ1-2 genes provide the residues; the full variable domain reads: DTGVSQNPRHKITKRGQNVTFRCDPISEHNRLYWYRQTLGQGPEFLTYFQNEAQLEKSRLLSDRFSAERPKGSFSTLEIQRTEQGDSAMYLCASSFDLSQGNGYTFGSGTRLTVV.